The rows below give T cell receptor beta chains drawn from one sample of a study of cytomegalovirus exposure and HLA in healthy donors. Using immunoSEQ multiplex PCR, the repertoire was profiled, and TCRdb retains in-frame clones only, with some absent. The table shows around 130,000 clones, with 75% to 90% occurring only once. Sequencing input: PBMCs. These receptors all stem from a woman in her 40s in good health and CMV-seronegative. Both conserved end residues are part of each CDR3. Fields, in order: CDR3 length, V gene, D gene, clone size, J gene, CDR3 DNA, CDR3 protein. A D gene is named only where the DNA matches it firmly. Some rows have no size entry. The others give once, few or many, or a class for an expanded clone.

>15|TRBV19|NA|few|TRBJ1-2
TGTGCCAGTAGGGATACAGGGTTAGCTAACTATGGCTACCCCTTC
CASRDTGLANYGYPF
>16|TRBV6-5|NA|NA|TRBJ1-6
TGTGCCAGCAGTTACTCATGGACAGAGCGTAATTCACCCCTCCACTTT
CASSYSWTERNSPLHF
>15|TRBV27|TRBD2|NA|TRBJ2-1
TGTGCCAGCAGTGCCGGGACTAGCGGAATGAATGAGCAGTTCTTC
CASSAGTSGMNEQFF
>15|TRBV9|NA|NA|TRBJ1-5
TGTGCCAGCAGCGTAGGGAGTACAGGAGGGCAGCCCCAGCATTTT
CASSVGSTGGQPQHF
>15|TRBV27|TRBD2|NA|TRBJ2-1
TGTGCCAGCAGTTTATCAACTAGCGGGAACAATGAGCAGTTCTTC
CASSLSTSGNNEQFF
>12|TRBV10-3|TRBD1|NA|TRBJ2-7
TGTGCCATCAGCACAGGGGGGCACGAGCAGTACTTC
CAISTGGHEQYF
>15|TRBV4-3|NA|NA|TRBJ2-1
TGCGCCAGCAGCCAAGAACCCGACAGTTACAATGAGCAGTTCTTC
CASSQEPDSYNEQFF
>13|TRBV2|TRBD1|NA|TRBJ1-1
TGTGCCAGCACCATGGACAGGGAAACTGAAGCTTTCTTT
CASTMDRETEAFF
>15|TRBV4-1|TRBD1|NA|TRBJ1-5
TGCGCCAGCAGCCCGTCGGGACAGGGTAATCAGCCCCAGCATTTT
CASSPSGQGNQPQHF
>16|TRBV9|TRBD2|NA|TRBJ2-4
TGTGCCAGCAGCGAGAGCGGGGGGGCTGGCAAAAACATTCAGTACTTC
CASSESGGAGKNIQYF
>16|TRBV5-4|TRBD1|few|TRBJ1-3
TGTGCCAGCAGCTTGGCATGGACAGGGGGCAGAAACACCATATATTTT
CASSLAWTGGRNTIYF
>17|TRBV5-1|NA|NA|TRBJ1-1
TGCGCCAGCAGCTTGGAGGGAAGTGGAGGTTTGAACACTGAAGCTTTCTTT
CASSLEGSGGLNTEAFF
>15|TRBV2|TRBD2|NA|TRBJ2-3
TGTGCCAGCCACGGTAGCGGGAGGGGCACAGATACGCAGTATTTT
CASHGSGRGTDTQYF
>16|TRBV28|TRBD1|NA|TRBJ2-7
TGTGCCAGCAGTCCTGAGGACAGGGAGGAAACCTACGAGCAGTACTTC
CASSPEDREETYEQYF
>15|TRBV7-2|NA|NA|TRBJ1-6
TGTGCCAGCAGCTTACCGGGGGGAGATAATTCACCCCTCCACTTT
CASSLPGGDNSPLHF
>15|TRBV5-1|TRBD2|few|TRBJ2-7
TGCGCCAGCAGCTATGGGACTAGCGGGAACTACGAGCAGTACTTC
CASSYGTSGNYEQYF
>16|TRBV6-5|TRBD2|NA|TRBJ2-3
TGTGCCAGCAGTTACTCGGGACTAGATCAAGGCGATACGCAGTATTTT
CASSYSGLDQGDTQYF
>13|TRBV19|NA|NA|TRBJ1-2
TGTGCCAGTAGTATAGATAACCCGCGAGGCTACACCTTC
CASSIDNPRGYTF
>16|TRBV5-1|TRBD2|NA|TRBJ2-4
TGCGCCAGCAGCTTAGGCGGGAGTGGGGCCAAAAACATTCAGTACTTC
CASSLGGSGAKNIQYF
>18|TRBV7-3|TRBD1|once|TRBJ1-5
TGTGCCAGCAGCCGGAAACTCGGACAGGGACGTAGGGATCAGCCCCAGCATTTT
CASSRKLGQGRRDQPQHF
>16|TRBV28|NA|NA|TRBJ2-7
TGTGCCAGCAGCCCACTTATCCCGACTCAGTCCTACGAGCAGTACTTC
CASSPLIPTQSYEQYF
>13|TRBV7-6|NA|NA|TRBJ1-1
TGTGCCAGCAGCTCTACCGAAAACTTTGAAGCTTTCTTT
CASSSTENFEAFF
>14|TRBV7-2|TRBD1|NA|TRBJ1-3
TGTGCCAGCAGCTTCGGGACAGGACTAAACACCATATATTTT
CASSFGTGLNTIYF
>14|TRBV18|NA|NA|TRBJ1-2
TGTGCCAGCTCACCAGAAGGACTCAGCGATGGCTACACCTTC
CASSPEGLSDGYTF
>16|TRBV4-3|TRBD2|NA|TRBJ2-1
TGCGCCAGCAGCCAAGATCTGGGCGGGAGCTTCGATGAGCAGTTCTTC
CASSQDLGGSFDEQFF
>14|TRBV11-1|TRBD2|NA|TRBJ2-5
TGTGCCAGCAGCCCTGGGGACTATCAAGAGACCCAGTACTTC
CASSPGDYQETQYF
>16|TRBV7-2|TRBD1|NA|TRBJ1-1
TGTGCCAGCAGCTTAGTTCCGACAGGGTTGAGGACTGAAGCTTTCTTT
CASSLVPTGLRTEAFF
>17|TRBV5-1|TRBD2|NA|TRBJ2-3
TGCGCCAGCAGCGCAGGGACTAGCGGGATCGGCACAGATACGCAGTATTTT
CASSAGTSGIGTDTQYF
>16|TRBV9|NA|NA|TRBJ1-3
TGTGCCAGCAGCGTACAACCGGGACAACAAGGCGGCACCATATATTTT
CASSVQPGQQGGTIYF
>14|TRBV6-6|TRBD2|NA|TRBJ2-7
TGTGCCAGCAGTTTTAAGCGGGAGGTAAACGAGCAGTACTTC
CASSFKREVNEQYF
>20|TRBV4-3|TRBD1|NA|TRBJ1-6
TGCGCCAGCAGCCAAGACGCTGTCGAGGCACAGGGGTCATATAATTCACCCCTCCACTTT
CASSQDAVEAQGSYNSPLHF
>17|TRBV7-3|NA|NA|TRBJ1-3
TGTGCCAGCAGCTTCCTTGGACCCGGGACAACTGGAAACACCATATATTTT
CASSFLGPGTTGNTIYF
>14|TRBV7-9|NA|NA|TRBJ2-1
TGTGCCAGCAGCTGGGGGGGCCGAGGAAATGAGCAGTTCTTC
CASSWGGRGNEQFF
>16|TRBV14|NA|NA|TRBJ2-3
TGTGCCAGCAGCCAAATGGGGTACGGAGGAGCAGATACGCAGTATTTT
CASSQMGYGGADTQYF
>15|TRBV2|NA|NA|TRBJ2-2
TGTGCCAGCAGTGAAGTTGGACATTACACCGGGGAGCTGTTTTTT
CASSEVGHYTGELFF
>16|TRBV4-2|TRBD1|few|TRBJ1-1
TGTGCCAGCAGCCAAGGACAGGGGGCCATTTACACTGAAGCTTTCTTT
CASSQGQGAIYTEAFF
>17|TRBV7-2|TRBD1|NA|TRBJ2-3
TGTGCCAGCAGCTCCCTATTCAACAGGGGACCCACAGATACGCAGTATTTT
CASSSLFNRGPTDTQYF
>13|TRBV9|NA|NA|TRBJ2-3
TGTGCCAGCAGCGTGAGAGTCACAGATACGCAGTATTTT
CASSVRVTDTQYF
>13|TRBV27|NA|NA|TRBJ1-2
TGTGCCAGCAGTCCCGGGTCCGCCCGTGGCTACACCTTC
CASSPGSARGYTF
>13|TRBV30|NA|NA|TRBJ2-7
TGTGCCTGGAGTAAGGGAGGCCTCTACGAGCAGTACTTC
CAWSKGGLYEQYF
>15|TRBV7-3|NA|NA|TRBJ2-2
TGTGCCAGCAGCTTACCGGGGGGCATTACCGGGGAGCTGTTTTTT
CASSLPGGITGELFF
>14|TRBV5-6|TRBD1|NA|TRBJ1-2
TGTGCCAGCAGGATAGACAGGGGCAACTATGGCTACACCTTC
CASRIDRGNYGYTF
>11|TRBV4-2|NA|few|TRBJ2-2
TGTGCCAGCAGCCAGGGGCCTGAGCTGTTTTTT
CASSQGPELFF
>14|TRBV19|TRBD1|NA|TRBJ1-1
TGTGCCAGTAGTGCGACAGGGGGAGTCACTGAAGCTTTCTTT
CASSATGGVTEAFF
>13|TRBV18|NA|NA|TRBJ1-1
TGTGCCAGCTCATCTCGGGGGAACACTGAAGCTTTCTTT
CASSSRGNTEAFF
>15|TRBV19|TRBD2|NA|TRBJ2-3
TGTGCCAGTAGGTCGGGGCGGGGGGCCCTTGATACGCAGTATTTT
CASRSGRGALDTQYF
>13|TRBV9|NA|once|TRBJ2-5
TGTGCCAGCAGCGTCCTAGCCCAAGAGACCCAGTACTTC
CASSVLAQETQYF
>15|TRBV15|TRBD1|NA|TRBJ2-7
TGTGCCACCGGAAGAGGACAGGCCTCATCTTACGAGCAGTACTTC
CATGRGQASSYEQYF
>15|TRBV19|TRBD1|NA|TRBJ2-7
TGTGCCAGTAGTATAACGGGAACAGGGGGCAACGAGCAGTACTTC
CASSITGTGGNEQYF
>14|TRBV25-1|NA|NA|TRBJ1-6
TGTGCCAGCAGTGTGGCCTCCTATAATTCACCCCTCCACTTT
CASSVASYNSPLHF